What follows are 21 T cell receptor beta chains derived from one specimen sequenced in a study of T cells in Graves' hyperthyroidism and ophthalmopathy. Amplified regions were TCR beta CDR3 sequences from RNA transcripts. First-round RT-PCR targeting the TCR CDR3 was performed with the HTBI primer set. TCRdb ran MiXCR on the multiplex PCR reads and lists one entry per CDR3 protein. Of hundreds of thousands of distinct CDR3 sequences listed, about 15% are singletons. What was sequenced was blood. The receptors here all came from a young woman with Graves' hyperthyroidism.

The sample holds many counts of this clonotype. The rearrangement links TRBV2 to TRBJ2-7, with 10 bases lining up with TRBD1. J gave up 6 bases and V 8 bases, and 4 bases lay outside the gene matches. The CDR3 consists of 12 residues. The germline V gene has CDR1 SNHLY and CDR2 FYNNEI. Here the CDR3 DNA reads TGTGCCAGCGGGACAGGGGTCGGCGAGCAGTACTTC. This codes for CASGTGVGEQYF. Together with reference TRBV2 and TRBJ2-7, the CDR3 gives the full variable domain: EPEVTQTPSHQVTQMGQEVILRCVPISNHLYFYWYRQILGQKVEFLVSFYNNEISEKSEIFDDQFSVERPDGSNFTLKIRSTKLEDSAMYFCASGTGVGEQYFGPGTRLTVT.

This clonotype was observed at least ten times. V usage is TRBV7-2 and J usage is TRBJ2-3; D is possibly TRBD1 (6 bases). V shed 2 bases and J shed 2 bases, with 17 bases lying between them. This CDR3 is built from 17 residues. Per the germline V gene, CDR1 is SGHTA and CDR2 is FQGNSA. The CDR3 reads CASSLRASGHHTDTQYF. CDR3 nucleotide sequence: TGTGCCAGCAGCTTACGAGCTTCGGGACACCACACAGATACGCAGTATTTT. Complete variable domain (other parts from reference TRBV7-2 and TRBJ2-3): GAGVSQSPSNKVTEKGKDVELRCDPISGHTALYWYRQSLGQGLEFLIYFQGNSAPDKSGLPSDRFSAERTGGSVSTLTIQRTQQEDSAVYLCASSLRASGHHTDTQYFGPGTRLTVL.

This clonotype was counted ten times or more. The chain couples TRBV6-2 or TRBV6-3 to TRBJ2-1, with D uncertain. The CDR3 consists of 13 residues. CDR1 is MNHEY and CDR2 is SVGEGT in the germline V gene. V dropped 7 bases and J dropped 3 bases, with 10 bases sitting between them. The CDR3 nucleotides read TGTGCCAGCAAAGATGGAGACTACAATGAGCAGTTCTTC. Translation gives CASKDGDYNEQFF.

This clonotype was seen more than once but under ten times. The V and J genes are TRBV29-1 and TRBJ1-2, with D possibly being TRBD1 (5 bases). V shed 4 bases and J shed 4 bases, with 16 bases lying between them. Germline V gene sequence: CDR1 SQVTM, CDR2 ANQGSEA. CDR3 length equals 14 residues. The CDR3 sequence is CSVGGWGAFYGYTF. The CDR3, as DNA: TGCAGCGTTGGGGGCTGGGGCGCGTTCTATGGCTACACCTTC.

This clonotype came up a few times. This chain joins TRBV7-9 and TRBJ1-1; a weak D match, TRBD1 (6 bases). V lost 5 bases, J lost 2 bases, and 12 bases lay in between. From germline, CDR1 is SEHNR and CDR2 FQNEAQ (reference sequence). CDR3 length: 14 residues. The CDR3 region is CASSMDRVNTEAFF. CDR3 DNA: TGTGCCAGCAGCATGGACAGAGTAAACACTGAAGCTTTCTTT.

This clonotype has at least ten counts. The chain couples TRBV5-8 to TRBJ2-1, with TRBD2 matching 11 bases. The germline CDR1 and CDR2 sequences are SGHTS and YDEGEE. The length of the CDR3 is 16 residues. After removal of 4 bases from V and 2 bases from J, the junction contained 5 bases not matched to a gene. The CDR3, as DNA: TGTGCCAGCAGCCGCGGGACTAGCGGCCCCTACAATGAGCAGTTCTTC. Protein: CASSRGTSGPYNEQFF.

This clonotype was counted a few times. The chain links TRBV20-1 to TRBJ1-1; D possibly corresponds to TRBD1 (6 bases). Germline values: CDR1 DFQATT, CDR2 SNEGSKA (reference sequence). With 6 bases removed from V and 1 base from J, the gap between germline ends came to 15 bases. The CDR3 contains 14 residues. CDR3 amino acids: CSARSRTANTEAFF. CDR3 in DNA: TGCAGTGCCCGGAGCCGGACAGCGAACACTGAAGCTTTCTTT.

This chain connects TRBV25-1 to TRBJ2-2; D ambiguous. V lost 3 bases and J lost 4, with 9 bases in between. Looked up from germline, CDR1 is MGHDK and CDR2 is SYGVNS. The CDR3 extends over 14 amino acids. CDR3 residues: CASSDKAATGELFF. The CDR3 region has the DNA TGTGCCAGCAGTGACAAGGCGGCCACCGGGGAGCTGTTTTTT.

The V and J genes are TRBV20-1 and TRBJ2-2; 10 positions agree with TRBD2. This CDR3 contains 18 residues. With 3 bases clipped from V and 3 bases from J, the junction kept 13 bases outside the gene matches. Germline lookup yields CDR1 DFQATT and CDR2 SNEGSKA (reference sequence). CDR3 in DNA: TGCAGTGCTAGGTCGGCTAGCGGGAGTCGTTCCTACACCGGGGAGCTGTTTTTT. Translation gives CSARSASGSRSYTGELFF.

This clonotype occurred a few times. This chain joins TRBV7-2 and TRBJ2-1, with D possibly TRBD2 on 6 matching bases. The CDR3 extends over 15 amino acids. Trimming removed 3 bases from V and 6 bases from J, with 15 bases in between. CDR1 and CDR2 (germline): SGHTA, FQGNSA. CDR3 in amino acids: CASSLKREKGNEQFF. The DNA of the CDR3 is TGTGCCAGCAGCTTGAAACGGGAGAAGGGCAATGAGCAGTTCTTC.

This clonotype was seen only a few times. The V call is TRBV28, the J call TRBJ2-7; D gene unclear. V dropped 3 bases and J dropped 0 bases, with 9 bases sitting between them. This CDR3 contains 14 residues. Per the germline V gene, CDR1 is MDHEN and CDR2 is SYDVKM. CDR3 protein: CASSLWVRSYEQYF. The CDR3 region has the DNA TGTGCCAGCAGTTTGTGGGTTCGCTCCTACGAGCAGTACTTC.

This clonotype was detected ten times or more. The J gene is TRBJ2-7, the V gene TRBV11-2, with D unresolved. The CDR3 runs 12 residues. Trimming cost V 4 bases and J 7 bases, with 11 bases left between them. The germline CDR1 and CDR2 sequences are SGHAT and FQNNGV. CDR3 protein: CASSYAPEEQYF. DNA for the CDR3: TGTGCCAGCAGCTACGCCCCGGAGGAGCAGTACTTC.

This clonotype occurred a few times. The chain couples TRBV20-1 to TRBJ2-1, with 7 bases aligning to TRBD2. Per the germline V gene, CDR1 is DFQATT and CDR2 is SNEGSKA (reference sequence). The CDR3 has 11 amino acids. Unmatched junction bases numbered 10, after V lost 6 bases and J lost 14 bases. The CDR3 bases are TGCAGTGCGGGGGGAGAGGCGGGAGAGTTCTTC. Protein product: CSAGGEAGEFF.

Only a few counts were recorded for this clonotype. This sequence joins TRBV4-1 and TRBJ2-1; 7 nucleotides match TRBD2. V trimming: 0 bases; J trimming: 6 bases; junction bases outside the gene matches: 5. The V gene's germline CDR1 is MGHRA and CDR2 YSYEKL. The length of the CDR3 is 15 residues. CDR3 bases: TGCGCCAGCAGCCAAGAATGGAGGACTAGCAATGAGCAGTTCTTC. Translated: CASSQEWRTSNEQFF.

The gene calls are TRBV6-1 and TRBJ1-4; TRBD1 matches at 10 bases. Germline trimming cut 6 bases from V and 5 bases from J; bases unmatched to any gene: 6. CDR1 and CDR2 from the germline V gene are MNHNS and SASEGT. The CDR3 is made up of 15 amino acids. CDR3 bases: TGTGCCAGCAGGGGGAGGACAGGGGGAAATGAAAAACTGTTTTTT. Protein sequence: CASRGRTGGNEKLFF.

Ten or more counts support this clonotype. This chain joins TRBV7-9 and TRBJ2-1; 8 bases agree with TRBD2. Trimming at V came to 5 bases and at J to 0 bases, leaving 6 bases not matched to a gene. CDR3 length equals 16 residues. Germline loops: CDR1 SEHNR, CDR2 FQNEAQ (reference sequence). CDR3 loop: CASSPAGTSSYNEQFF. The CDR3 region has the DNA TGTGCCAGCAGCCCCGCCGGGACTAGCTCCTACAATGAGCAGTTCTTC.

CDR3 DNA: TGTGCCAGCAGGGCTTGGAGCTCCTATAATTCACCCCTCCACTTT. This codes for CASRAWSSYNSPLHF. The V and J genes are TRBV13 and TRBJ1-6; D unclear. The CDR3 is made up of 15 amino acids. Trimming cost V 6 bases and J 0 bases, with 9 bases left between them. Per the germline V gene, CDR1 is PRHDT and CDR2 is FYEKMQ (reference sequence).

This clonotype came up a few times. In nucleotides, the CDR3 is TGTGCCAGCAGTTACATTAGGGAGAGGGAGACCCAGTACTTC. This gives the protein CASSYIRERETQYF. This chain connects TRBV28 to TRBJ2-5; the D gene is possibly TRBD2 (5 bases). V was cut by 4 bases and J by 5 bases, with 14 bases left in between. The CDR3 is 14 residues long. Germline V gene data show CDR1 as MDHEN and CDR2 as SYDVKM. The full variable domain, with the rest looked up from reference TRBV28 and TRBJ2-5, is DVKVTQSSRYLVKRTGEKVFLECVQDMDHENMFWYRQDPGLGLRLIYFSYDVKMKEKGDIPEGYSVSREKKERFSLILESASTNQTSMYLCASSYIRERETQYFGPGTRLLVL.

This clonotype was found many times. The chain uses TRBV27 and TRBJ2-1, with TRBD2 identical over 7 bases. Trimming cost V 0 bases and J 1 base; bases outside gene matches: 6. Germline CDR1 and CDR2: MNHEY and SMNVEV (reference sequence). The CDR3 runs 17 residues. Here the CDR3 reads CASSLSRLADSYNEQFF. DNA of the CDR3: TGTGCCAGCAGTTTATCGAGGCTAGCGGATTCCTACAATGAGCAGTTCTTC.

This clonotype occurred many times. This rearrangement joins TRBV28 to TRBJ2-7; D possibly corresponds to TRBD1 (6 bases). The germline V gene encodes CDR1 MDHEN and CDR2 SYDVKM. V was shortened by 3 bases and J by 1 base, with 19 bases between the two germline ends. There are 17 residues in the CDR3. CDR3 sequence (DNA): TGTGCCAGCAGTTTCCACTCGGTCACAGGGCGATCCTACGAGCAGTACTTC. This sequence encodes CASSFHSVTGRSYEQYF.

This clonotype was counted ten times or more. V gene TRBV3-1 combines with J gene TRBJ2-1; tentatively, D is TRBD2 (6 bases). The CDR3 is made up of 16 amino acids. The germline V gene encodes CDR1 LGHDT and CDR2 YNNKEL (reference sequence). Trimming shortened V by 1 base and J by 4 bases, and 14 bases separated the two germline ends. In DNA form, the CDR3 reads TGTGCCAGCAGCCAAGGGGCCGGGGGACCTTACAATGAGCAGTTCTTC. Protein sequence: CASSQGAGGPYNEQFF.